The 22 T cell receptor beta chains in this list originate from one sample, sequenced in a study of T cell responses to AZD1222 COVID-19 vaccine. Profiled with immunoSEQ multiplex PCR; TCRdb holds only in-frame clones, not every one. Of some 120,000 clones listed, roughly 88% are singletons. The sample in question was peripheral blood, obtained on day 0 of AZD1222 vaccination. These TCRs come from an adult in good health.

The rearrangement uses TRBV11-2 and TRBJ2-7; 7 nucleotides agree with TRBD2. Trimming removed 0 bases from V and 6 bases from J; junction bases left unmatched: 5. The CDR3 consists of 14 residues. Germline V gene lookup returns CDR1 SGHAT and CDR2 FQNNGV. The CDR3 reads CASSLEPTGGEQYF. CDR3 DNA sequence: TGTGCCAGCAGCTTAGAGCCGACGGGGGGCGAGCAGTACTTC.

The CDR3 DNA reads TGTGCCAGCAGCTTAGGCCTAAGGGAGACTAGCACAGATACGCAGTATTTT. Translating it yields CASSLGLRETSTDTQYF. The V and J genes are TRBV11-3 and TRBJ2-3, with D maybe TRBD2 (5 bases). In germline, CDR1 is SGHNT, CDR2 YENEEA. Trimming took 1 base from V and 0 from J, leaving 14 bases between them. The CDR3 consists of 17 residues.

The rearrangement links TRBV10-3 to TRBJ2-3, with 11 bases matching TRBD1. The CDR3 consists of 17 residues. Germline trimming cut 3 bases from V and 2 bases from J; bases unmatched to any gene: 7. Germline values: CDR1 ENHRY, CDR2 SYGVKD. This chain's CDR3 is CAISDPDRGLSTDTQYF. CDR3 coding DNA: TGTGCCATCAGTGACCCGGACAGGGGGCTTTCCACAGATACGCAGTATTTT.

V and J are TRBV12-5 and TRBJ2-1, with TRBD1 matching over 9 bases. The CDR3 contains 13 residues. J gave up 6 bases and V 5 bases, and 2 bases lay outside the gene matches. Germline V gives CDR1 LGHNT, CDR2 FRNRAP. Here the CDR3 DNA reads TGTGCTAGTGGTCTGGGACAGGGCAATGAGCAGTTCTTC. Its translation: CASGLGQGNEQFF.

The genes are TRBV6-1 and TRBJ2-2, with D unresolved. The germline CDR1 and CDR2 sequences are MNHNS and SASEGT. Trimming left V 2 bases short and J 0 bases short, with 4 bases between. This CDR3 is built from 14 residues. CDR3 sequence: CASSELANTGELFF. CDR3 sequence (DNA): TGTGCCAGCAGTGAATTGGCGAACACCGGGGAGCTGTTTTTT.

The sample holds a few counts of this clone. The gene calls are TRBV9 and TRBJ1-2; D is unresolved. Trimming left V 3 bases short and J 0 bases short, with 9 bases between. Germline values: CDR1 SGDLS, CDR2 YYNGEE. The CDR3 loop spans 14 amino acids. The CDR3 nucleotides read TGTGCCAGCAGCGGCTCAAGTCCTAACTATGGCTACACCTTC. Its translation: CASSGSSPNYGYTF.

The chain joins TRBV28 to TRBJ1-3, with D perhaps matching TRBD1 (5 bases). V dropped 5 bases and J dropped 5 bases, with 13 bases sitting between them. The CDR3 covers 14 residues. The germline V gene encodes CDR1 MDHEN and CDR2 SYDVKM. The DNA for the CDR3 is TGTGCCAGCAGTACGACAGTAGTCCGAAACACCATATATTTT. Translated, it gives CASSTTVVRNTIYF.

The chain links TRBV24-1 to TRBJ2-7; D might be TRBD2 (6 bases). In germline, CDR1 is KGHDR, CDR2 SFDVKD. V lost 4 bases, J lost 6 bases, and 12 bases lay in between. The CDR3 spans 13 residues. Written as DNA, the CDR3 is TGTGCCACCAGTGACCCGGGAGACGGCGAGCAGTACTTC. This translates into CATSDPGDGEQYF.

The gene calls are TRBV28 and TRBJ1-3; 7 bases match TRBD1. Germline values: CDR1 MDHEN, CDR2 SYDVKM. V dropped 3 bases and J dropped 4; count of bases not matched to a gene: 15. The CDR3 has 18 amino acids. DNA for the CDR3: TGTGCCAGCAGTTTGGAGACAGGGTGGCAAACGACGGGAAACACCATATATTTT. Protein product: CASSLETGWQTTGNTIYF. The full variable domain, with the rest looked up from reference TRBV28 and TRBJ1-3, is DVKVTQSSRYLVKRTGEKVFLECVQDMDHENMFWYRQDPGLGLRLIYFSYDVKMKEKGDIPEGYSVSREKKERFSLILESASTNQTSMYLCASSLETGWQTTGNTIYFGEGSWLTVV.

The chain couples TRBV5-4 to TRBJ2-2, with 8 positions matching TRBD2. Looked up from germline, CDR1 is SGHNT and CDR2 is YYREEE (reference sequence). V was clipped by 4 bases and J by 2 bases; unmatched bases: 4. The CDR3 runs 15 residues. CDR3 region: CASSPGGTNTGELFF. CDR3 nucleotides: TGTGCCAGCAGCCCGGGGGGGACAAACACCGGGGAGCTGTTTTTT.

This clone was recorded only once. A junction boundary mismatches the germline segment, possibly from a read error. V and J are TRBV29-1 and TRBJ2-7; 11 bases are shared with TRBD2. The CDR3 extends over 13 amino acids. Germline V gene data show CDR1 as SQVTM and CDR2 as ANQGSEA. The CDR3 bases are TGCAGCGTTTCATTGCGTAGCGGGGGGGAGCGGTACTTC. It codes for CSVSLRSGGERYF.

The rearrangement uses TRBV28 and TRBJ1-1, with D possibly TRBD1 on 5 matching bases. Germline V gene sequence: CDR1 MDHEN, CDR2 SYDVKM. The CDR3 loop spans 15 amino acids. Trimming pared 6 bases from V and 6 bases from J, leaving 20 bases between. CDR3 sequence reads: CASSHAGRPGPEAFF. CDR3 sequence (DNA): TGTGCCAGCAGCCACGCCGGGAGGCCGGGGCCTGAAGCTTTCTTT.

The J gene is TRBJ1-1, the V gene TRBV29-1; 7 nucleotides align to TRBD1. The V gene end was trimmed by 7 bases and the J gene end by 0 bases; junction bases not matched to a gene: 11. This CDR3 has 15 residues. Looked up from germline, CDR1 is SQVTM and CDR2 is ANQGSEA. The CDR3 here is CSAGGDSTLNTEAFF. CDR3 sequence (DNA): TGCAGCGCTGGGGGGGACAGTACATTGAACACTGAAGCTTTCTTT.

The chain recombines TRBV7-9 with TRBJ1-5, with 7 bases aligning to TRBD1. The CDR3 loop spans 15 amino acids. Germline loops: CDR1 SEHNR, CDR2 FQNEAQ (reference sequence). J lost 2 bases, V lost 2 bases, and 3 bases had no gene match. CDR3: CASSLSTGGNQPQHF. Written as DNA, the CDR3 is TGTGCCAGCAGCTTATCAACAGGGGGCAATCAGCCCCAGCATTTT.

J is TRBJ2-7 and V is TRBV4-3, with D maybe TRBD1 (6 bases). Trimming left V 2 bases short and J 2 bases short, with 16 bases between. CDR1 and CDR2 from the germline V gene are LGHNA and YSLEER. The CDR3 spans 16 residues. Here the CDR3 reads CASSQNRAPSTYEQYF. CDR3 nucleotide sequence: TGCGCCAGCAGCCAAAACAGGGCCCCTTCAACCTACGAGCAGTACTTC.

The rearrangement links TRBV3-1 (or the pseudogene TRBV3-2) to TRBJ1-2, with D maybe TRBD1 (5 bases). This CDR3 contains 15 residues. V shed 0 bases and J shed 5 bases, with 13 bases lying between them. Germline V gene sequence: CDR1 LGHDT, CDR2 YNNKEL (reference sequence). The CDR3 DNA follows: TGTGCCAGCAGCCAAGATCAGGGACGGCTATATGGCTACACCTTC. Translated: CASSQDQGRLYGYTF.

The chain combines TRBV27 with TRBJ1-6; D remains unclear. Germline assignment: CDR1 MNHEY and CDR2 SMNVEV (reference sequence). V was pared by 3 bases and J by 10 bases, with 13 bases between. The CDR3 has 14 residues. CDR3 protein: CASSFQGSRSPLHF. CDR3 DNA: TGTGCCAGCAGTTTTCAAGGTTCCAGATCACCCCTCCACTTT.

This clone was detected a few times. This chain connects TRBV11-2 to TRBJ1-1, with D uncertain. This CDR3 has 14 residues. The germline V gene encodes CDR1 SGHAT and CDR2 FQNNGV. Trimming pared 2 bases from V and 0 bases from J, leaving 7 bases between. The CDR3 DNA sequence: TGTGCCAGCAGCTTATCACACTTGAACACTGAAGCTTTCTTT. Translating gives CASSLSHLNTEAFF.

The chain carries TRBV5-4 and TRBJ1-1; TRBD1 is a possible D gene (6 bases). V lost 4 bases to trimming and J lost 1 base, with 14 bases between them. This CDR3 spans 15 amino acids. Looked up from germline, CDR1 is SGHNT and CDR2 is YYREEE (reference sequence). The CDR3 sequence: CASSLPGQRNTEAFF. CDR3 DNA sequence: TGTGCCAGCAGCCTCCCGGGACAAAGGAACACTGAAGCTTTCTTT.

The CDR3 bases are TGTGCCAGCAGCCGGAGGGGAGTAGCTAATGAAAAACTGTTTTTT. It translates to CASSRRGVANEKLFF. The rearrangement joins TRBV7-2 to TRBJ1-4; tentative D call: TRBD1 (5 bases). Germline assignment: CDR1 SGHTA and CDR2 FQGNSA. The CDR3 sequence is 15 residues long. V gave up 5 bases and J gave up 3 bases, with 13 bases separating them.

This clone turned up a few times. The chain is built from TRBV16 and TRBJ2-5; D call uncertain. Germline CDR1 and CDR2: KGHSY and FQNENV. Trimming removed 5 bases from V and 5 bases from J, with 9 bases in between. This CDR3 has 12 amino acids. For the CDR3, the DNA is TGTGCCAGCAGCGTAATTTTGGAGACCCAGTACTTC. It translates to CASSVILETQYF.

The chain employs TRBV6-5 and TRBJ1-5; D remains ambiguous. V shed 0 bases and J shed 7 bases, with 16 bases lying between them. Germline-derived CDR1 and CDR2 are MNHEY and SVGAGI. The CDR3 is 16 residues long. CDR3 region: CASSYSIWFSQQPQHF. In DNA, the CDR3 is TGTGCCAGCAGTTACTCGATTTGGTTCTCCCAACAGCCCCAGCATTTT.